The present TCR beta chain was sequenced within a study of cytomegalovirus exposure and HLA in healthy donors. Germline V CDR1 and CDR2: SNHLY, FYNNEI. CDR3 size: 12 residues. V gave up 7 bases and J gave up 8 bases; unmatched junction bases: 6. The PCR used 60 Vbeta and 13 Jbeta primers. Profiling relied on immunoSEQ multiplex PCR, and the TCRdb table lists in-frame clones only, not all of them. The data hold about 110,000 clones, with 73% observed a single time. The specimen was PBMCs. The chain uses TRBV2 and TRBJ1-2, with 8 positions matching TRBD1. This receptor was identified in a woman aged 30 to 39 in good health and CMV-seronegative. CDR3 nucleotide sequence: TGTGCCAGCAAGCCAGGGGGCGTGGGCTACACCTTC. This gives the protein CASKPGGVGYTF.